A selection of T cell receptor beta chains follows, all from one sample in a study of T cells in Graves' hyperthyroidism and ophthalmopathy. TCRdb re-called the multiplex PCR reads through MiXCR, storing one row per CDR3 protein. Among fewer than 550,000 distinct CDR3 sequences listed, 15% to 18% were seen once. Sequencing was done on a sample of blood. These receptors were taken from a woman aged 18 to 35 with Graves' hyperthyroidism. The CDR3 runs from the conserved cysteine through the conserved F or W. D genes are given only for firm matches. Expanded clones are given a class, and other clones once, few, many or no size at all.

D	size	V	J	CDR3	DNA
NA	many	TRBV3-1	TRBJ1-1	CASSQEGTNTEAFF	TGTGCCAGCAGCCAAGAGGGGACGAACACTGAAGCTTTCTTT
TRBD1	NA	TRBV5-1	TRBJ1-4	CASSLAVGQGFVGIGKLFF	TGCGCCAGCAGCTTGGCCGTGGGACAGGGGTTTGTCGGCATCGGAAAACTGTTTTTT
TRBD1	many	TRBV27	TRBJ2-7	CASSLSGAGTGGHEQYF	TGTGCCAGCAGTTTATCCGGGGCGGGGACAGGGGGCCACGAGCAGTACTTC
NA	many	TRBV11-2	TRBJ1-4	CASSLDGGVGEKLFF	TGTGCCAGCAGCTTAGATGGGGGAGTGGGTGAAAAACTGTTTTTT
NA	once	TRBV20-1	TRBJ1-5	CSARGRGGYSTQPQHF	TGCAGTGCTAGGGGGCGGGGAGGGTACAGCACTCAGCCCCAGCATTTT
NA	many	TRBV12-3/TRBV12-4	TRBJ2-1	CASSFWVSSYNEQFF	TGTGCCAGCAGTTTTTGGGTGAGCTCCTACAATGAGCAGTTCTTC
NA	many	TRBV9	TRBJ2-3	CASSVVGGLASTDTQYF	TGTGCCAGCAGCGTCGTGGGGGGGCTTGCTAGCACAGATACGCAGTATTTT
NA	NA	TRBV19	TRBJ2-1	CASIGADEQFF	TGTGCCAGTATAGGCGCGGATGAGCAGTTCTTC
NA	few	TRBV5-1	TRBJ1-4	CASTQRPALEGELFF	TGCGCCAGCACGCAGAGGCCCGCTCTGGAGGGGGAACTGTTTTTT
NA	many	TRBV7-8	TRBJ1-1	CASQNTVYTEAFF	TGTGCCAGCCAAAACACGGTCTACACTGAAGCTTTCTTT
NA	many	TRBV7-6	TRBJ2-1	CASSYHPGRTYNEQFF	TGTGCCAGCAGCTACCACCCGGGTAGGACCTACAATGAGCAGTTCTTC
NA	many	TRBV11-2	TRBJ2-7	CASSFPLRVHEQYF	TGTGCCAGCAGCTTCCCCCTCAGGGTCCACGAGCAGTACTTC
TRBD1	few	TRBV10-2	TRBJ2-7	CASRSGQGQFYEQYF	TGCGCCAGCCGTTCCGGACAGGGACAATTCTACGAGCAGTACTTC
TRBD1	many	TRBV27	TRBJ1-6	CASSRSGTGLLSPLHF	TGTGCCAGCAGTCGATCCGGGACAGGACTACTTTCACCCCTCCACTTT
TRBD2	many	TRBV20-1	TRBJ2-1	CSGRAASGSNEQFF	TGCAGTGGCCGGGCGGCTAGCGGGAGCAATGAGCAGTTCTTC
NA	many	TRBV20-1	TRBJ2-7	CSGGGDAYEQYF	TGCAGTGGGGGTGGAGACGCCTACGAGCAGTACTTC
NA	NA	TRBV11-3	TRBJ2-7	CASSITKRVSYEQYF	TGTGCCAGCAGCATTACTAAGAGGGTCTCCTACGAGCAGTACTTC
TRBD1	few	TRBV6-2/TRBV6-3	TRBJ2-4	CASSYQGQGVKNIQYF	TGTGCCAGCAGTTACCAGGGACAGGGGGTCAAAAACATTCAGTACTTC
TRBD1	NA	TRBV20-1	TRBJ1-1	CSARRQGRAEAFF	TGCAGTGCCCGGAGACAGGGGAGAGCAGAAGCTTTCTTT
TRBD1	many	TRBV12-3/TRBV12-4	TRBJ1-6	CASSLFSTGDSPLHF	TGTGCCAGCAGTCTCTTCTCGACAGGGGATTCACCCCTCCACTTT
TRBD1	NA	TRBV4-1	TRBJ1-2	CASSQDAPQGAHGYTF	TGCGCCAGCAGCCAAGATGCGCCACAGGGGGCGCATGGCTACACCTTC
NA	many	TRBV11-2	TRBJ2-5	CASAQETQYF	TGTGCCAGTGCTCAAGAGACCCAGTACTTC
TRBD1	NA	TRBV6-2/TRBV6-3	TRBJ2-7	CASSPYRQGQGEQYF	TGTGCCAGCAGCCCCTACCGACAGGGACAAGGCGAGCAGTACTTC
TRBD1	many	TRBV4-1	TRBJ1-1	CASSPAQTGDTEAFF	TGCGCCAGCAGCCCGGCCCAGACAGGGGACACTGAAGCTTTCTTT
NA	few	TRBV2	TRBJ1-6	CASSGVQGDSYNSPLHF	TGTGCCAGCAGTGGCGTGCAGGGTGACTCCTATAATTCACCCCTCCACTTT
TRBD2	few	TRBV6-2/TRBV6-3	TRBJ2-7	CASRPSGGHIYEQYF	TGTGCCAGCAGACCTAGCGGGGGGCACATCTACGAGCAGTACTTC
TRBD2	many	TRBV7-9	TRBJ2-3	CASSPPVAGGLDTQYF	TGTGCCAGCAGCCCGCCGGTAGCGGGGGGGCTAGATACGCAGTATTTT
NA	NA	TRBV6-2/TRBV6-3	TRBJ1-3	CASSYSAPGGAGGNTIYF	TGTGCCAGCAGTTACTCAGCACCTGGGGGGGCAGGTGGAAACACCATATATTTT
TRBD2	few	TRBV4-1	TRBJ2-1	CASSQEQASYREAYNEQFF	TGCGCCAGCAGCCAAGAACAAGCCTCGTATCGGGAGGCATACAATGAGCAGTTCTTC
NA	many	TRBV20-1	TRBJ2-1	CSANGAAEQFF	TGCAGTGCTAACGGGGCCGCGGAGCAGTTCTTC
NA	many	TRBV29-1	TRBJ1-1	CSVEWRTEAFF	TGCAGCGTTGAGTGGCGCACTGAAGCTTTCTTT
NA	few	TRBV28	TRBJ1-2	CASQQRQLEGYTF	TGTGCCAGCCAACAAAGACAGCTTGAGGGCTACACCTTC
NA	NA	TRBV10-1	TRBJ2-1	CASSAGRDNEQFF	TGCGCCAGCAGTGCGGGCCGGGACAATGAGCAGTTCTTC
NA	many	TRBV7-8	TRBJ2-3	CASSGRGRAPDTQYF	TGTGCCAGCAGCGGGAGGGGGAGGGCCCCAGATACGCAGTATTTT
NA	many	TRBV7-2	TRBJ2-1	CASSLGFGNEQFF	TGTGCCAGCAGCTTAGGGTTCGGCAATGAGCAGTTCTTC
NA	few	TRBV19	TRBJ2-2	CASSLPGGTGELFF	TGTGCCAGTAGCCTCCCTGGTGGAACCGGGGAGCTGTTTTTT
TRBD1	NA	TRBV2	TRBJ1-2	CASDRDSSNYGCTF	TGTGCCAGCGACCGGGACAGTTCTAACTATGGTTGCACCTTC
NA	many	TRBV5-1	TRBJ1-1	CASSFGGSEAFF	TGCGCCAGCAGCTTTGGGGGCTCTGAAGCTTTCTTT
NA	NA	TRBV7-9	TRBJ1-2	CASSPSPTKTILHGYTF	TGTGCCAGCAGCCCTTCCCCGACAAAGACTATACTACATGGCTACACCTTC
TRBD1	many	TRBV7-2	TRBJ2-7	CASSSMPRDRPYEQYF	TGTGCCAGCAGCTCCATGCCCCGGGACAGACCCTACGAGCAGTACTTC
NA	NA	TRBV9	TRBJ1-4	CASSASGGQYEKLFF	TGTGCCAGCAGCGCCTCCGGGGGGCAGTATGAAAAACTGTTTTTT
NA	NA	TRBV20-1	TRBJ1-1	CSAPPGAPTEAFF	TGCAGTGCCCCGCCGGGGGCCCCCACTGAAGCTTTCTTT
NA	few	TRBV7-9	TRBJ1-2	CASSLLETPYGYTF	TGTGCCAGCAGCTTACTTGAGACCCCCTATGGCTACACCTTC
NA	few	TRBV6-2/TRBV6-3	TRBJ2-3	CASSYAQGRPHTDTQYF	TGTGCCAGCAGTTACGCGCAGGGTCGACCCCACACAGATACGCAGTATTTT
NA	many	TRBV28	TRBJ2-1	CASSEVTGTHYNEQFF	TGTGCCAGCAGTGAAGTAACCGGGACTCATTACAATGAGCAGTTCTTC
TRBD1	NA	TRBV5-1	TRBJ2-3	CASSLGDRVYF	TGCGCCAGCAGCTTGGGAGACAGGGTGTATTTT
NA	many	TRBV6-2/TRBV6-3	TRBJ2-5	CASSYSGSQETQYF	TGTGCCAGCAGTTACTCGGGCAGCCAAGAGACCCAGTACTTC
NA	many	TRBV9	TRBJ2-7	CASSVARDVHEQYF	TGTGCCAGCAGCGTAGCCCGAGACGTCCACGAGCAGTACTTC
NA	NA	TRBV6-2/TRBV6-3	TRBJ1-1	CASSYSRGMGTEAFF	TGTGCCAGCAGTTACTCCCGGGGAATGGGCACTGAAGCTTTCTTT
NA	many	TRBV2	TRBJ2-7	CASSVAGREQYF	TGTGCCAGCAGTGTTGCGGGGCGGGAGCAGTACTTC